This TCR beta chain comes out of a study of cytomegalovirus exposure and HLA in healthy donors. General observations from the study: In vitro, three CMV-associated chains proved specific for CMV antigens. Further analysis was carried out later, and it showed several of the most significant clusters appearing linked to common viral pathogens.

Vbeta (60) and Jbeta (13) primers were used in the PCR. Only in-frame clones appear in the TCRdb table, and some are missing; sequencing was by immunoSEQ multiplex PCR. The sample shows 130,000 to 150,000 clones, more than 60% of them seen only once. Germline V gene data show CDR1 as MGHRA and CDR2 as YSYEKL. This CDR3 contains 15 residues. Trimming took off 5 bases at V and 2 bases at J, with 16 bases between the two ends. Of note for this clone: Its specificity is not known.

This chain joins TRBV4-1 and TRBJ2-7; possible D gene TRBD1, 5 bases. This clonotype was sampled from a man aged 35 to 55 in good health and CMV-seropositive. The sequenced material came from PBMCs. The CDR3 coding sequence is TGCGCCAGCAGCTCTGGATCACAGGCGACCTACGAGCAGTACTTC. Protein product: CASSSGSQATYEQYF.